One and the same sample provided the 26 T cell receptor beta chains below, sequenced in a study of blood T cells in healthy people across ages. A sample-barcoded 5' primer and a J-beta primer mix were used in a second PCR of roughly 7 to 12 cycles. TCRdb processed the 5' RACE reads anew with MiXCR; each CDR3 protein has one entry. This table has around 870,000 distinct CDR3 sequences, 29% appearing once. The source material was blood. The receptors stem from a woman aged 80 or older in good health.

The chain recombines TRBV7-2 with TRBJ2-5, with TRBD1 matching 7 bases. The last part of the DNA fits TRBJ2-7 better; the J call may be wrong. Per germline, CDR1 SGHTA and CDR2 FQGNSA. The CDR3 is made up of 14 amino acids. In DNA form, the CDR3 reads TGTGCCAGCAGCACAGGGACAGCTTCCAACGAGCAGTACTTC. This gives the protein CASSTGTASNEQYF.

This clonotype came up many times. CDR3 in amino acids: CASSLRGRPQGETQYF. The CDR3 DNA sequence: TGTGCCAGCAGCTTAAGAGGACGCCCCCAGGGAGAGACCCAGTACTTC. V is TRBV7-2 and J is TRBJ2-5; D may be TRBD1 (5 bases). Trimming left V 2 bases short and J 4 bases short, with 17 bases between. The CDR3 runs 16 residues. Germline V gene sequence: CDR1 SGHTA, CDR2 FQGNSA.

The chain combines TRBV11-2 with TRBJ2-1; tentative D call: TRBD1 (6 bases). CDR3 length equals 15 residues. V lost 8 bases, J lost 2 bases, and 16 bases lay in between. From germline, CDR1 is SGHAT and CDR2 FQNNGV. The chain's CDR3 is CASQNPQGPYNEQFF. CDR3 sequence (DNA): TGTGCCAGCCAGAACCCCCAGGGGCCCTACAATGAGCAGTTCTTC.

This clonotype was detected ten times or more. The rearrangement links TRBV15 to TRBJ2-1; D gene uncertain. With 5 bases removed from V and 2 bases from J, the gap between germline ends came to 7 bases. The CDR3 consists of 13 residues. Germline V gene lookup returns CDR1 LNHNV and CDR2 YYDKDF (reference sequence). The CDR3 nucleotides read TGTGCCACCAGCCGGCAGGCCTACAATGAGCAGTTCTTC. It yields the protein CATSRQAYNEQFF.

The table lists this clonotype with a count of one. V gene TRBV7-2 combines with J gene TRBJ2-4; 7 nucleotides agree with TRBD2. Losses at the gene ends were 5 bases for V and 5 bases for J; bases not matched to a gene: 3. Germline-derived CDR1 and CDR2 are SGHTA and FQGNSA. The CDR3 is made up of 13 amino acids. CDR3 bases: TGTGCCAGCAGCAGGGACTACCAAAACATTCAGTACTTC. Amino acid sequence: CASSRDYQNIQYF.

This clonotype was seen a few times. The gene calls are TRBV7-9 and TRBJ2-4, with D possibly TRBD2 on 6 matching bases. Trimming left V 1 base short and J 0 bases short, with 10 bases between. This CDR3 has 16 amino acids. Germline loops: CDR1 SEHNR, CDR2 FQNEAQ (reference sequence). The CDR3 region has the DNA TGTGCCAGCAGCTTAGGTGGGGGACTAGCCAAAAACATTCAGTACTTC. It yields the protein CASSLGGGLAKNIQYF.

The genes are TRBV7-9 and TRBJ2-3; TRBD1 is a possible D gene (6 bases). From germline, CDR1 is SEHNR and CDR2 FQNEAQ (reference sequence). The CDR3 has 17 residues. The germline V and J ends were trimmed by 6 bases and 1 base, with 20 bases remaining between them. The CDR3 sequence: CASRQKGESLGTDTQYF. The DNA for the CDR3 is TGTGCCAGCAGACAAAAGGGGGAGTCGTTGGGCACAGATACGCAGTATTTT.

V is TRBV20-1 and J is TRBJ2-5; no clear D gene. V shed 5 bases and J shed 1 base, with 11 bases lying between them. The germline CDR1 and CDR2 sequences are DFQATT and SNEGSKA (reference sequence). The CDR3 loop spans 13 amino acids. This chain's CDR3 is CSALDIAQETQYF. In DNA, the CDR3 is TGCAGTGCTCTCGACATAGCCCAAGAGACCCAGTACTTC.

There are many counts of this clonotype. V and J are TRBV7-9 and TRBJ2-7; TRBD1 agrees at 9 bases. The V segment lost 5 bases and the J segment 7 bases; nucleotides outside the gene matches: 15. Per germline, CDR1 SEHNR and CDR2 FQNEAQ (reference sequence). This CDR3 region has 16 residues. In nucleotides, the CDR3 is TGTGCCAGCAGCCTTCTAGGACAGGGGAGGGAGTGGGAGCAGTACTTC. Encoded protein: CASSLLGQGREWEQYF.

This clonotype was picked up a small number of times. The genes are TRBV11-2 and TRBJ1-2; no clear D. The germline V and J ends were trimmed by 5 bases and 7 bases, with 14 bases remaining between them. The length of the CDR3 is 13 residues. The germline V gene has CDR1 SGHAT and CDR2 FQNNGV. The CDR3 DNA reads as TGTGCCAGCAGCGTCGGTCTTAGAAGTGGCTACACCTTC. Translation gives CASSVGLRSGYTF. The full variable domain, its missing parts supplied by reference TRBV11-2 and TRBJ1-2, is EAGVAQSPRYKIIEKRQSVAFWCNPISGHATLYWYQQILGQGPKLLIQFQNNGVVDDSQLPKDRFSAERLKGVDSTLKIQPAKLEDSAVYLCASSVGLRSGYTFGSGTRLTVV.

This clonotype was detected many times. V and J are TRBV12-3 or TRBV12-4 and TRBJ2-6; the D gene is possibly TRBD1 (6 bases). Trimming stripped 6 bases from V and 1 base from J, with 10 bases between. The length of the CDR3 is 15 residues. CDR3 protein: CASRRTGSGANVLTF. The CDR3 nucleotides read TGTGCCAGCAGACGAACAGGGTCTGGGGCCAACGTCCTGACTTTC.

This chain uses TRBV2 with TRBJ1-2; perhaps TRBD1 as D (5 bases). Trimming pared 9 bases from V and 0 bases from J, leaving 17 bases between. The CDR3 is 15 residues long. Germline CDR1 and CDR2: SNHLY and FYNNEI. In nucleotides, the CDR3 is TGTGCCAGTACTCCCTGGACAAGAGCTAACTATGGCTACACCTTC. This encodes CASTPWTRANYGYTF.

This clonotype has only a few counts. V is TRBV5-1 and J is TRBJ2-2; either TRBD1 or TRBD2 may fit D (5 bases each). CDR3 size: 16 residues. The V end was cut by 5 bases, the J end by 3 bases, with 17 bases between. Germline-derived CDR1 and CDR2 are SGHRS and YFSETQ. The CDR3 loop reads CASSSRGAPDTGELFF. In DNA form, the CDR3 reads TGCGCCAGCAGTTCAAGGGGAGCGCCGGACACCGGGGAGCTGTTTTTT.

This chain joins TRBV20-1 and TRBJ2-5; 13 bases line up with TRBD2. The CDR3 has 16 amino acids. Losses at the gene ends were 6 bases for V and 2 bases for J; bases not matched to a gene: 9. CDR1 and CDR2 from the germline V gene are DFQATT and SNEGSKA (reference sequence). Here the CDR3 reads CSAELAGGRGQETQYF. For the CDR3, the DNA is TGCAGTGCCGAACTAGCGGGAGGGAGGGGGCAAGAGACCCAGTACTTC.

V and J are TRBV18 and TRBJ1-1; 7 bases agree with TRBD1. From germline, CDR1 is KGHSH and CDR2 LQKENI. Trimming at V came to 4 bases and at J to 0 bases, leaving 8 bases not matched to a gene. The length of the CDR3 is 16 residues. The CDR3 sequence: CASSLDRDSMNTEAFF. The CDR3 DNA is TGTGCCAGCTCACTCGACAGGGACTCGATGAACACTGAAGCTTTCTTT.

As regards this clonotype: A much larger clone lies one base from this, so it may be a read error. This sequence joins TRBV7-2 and TRBJ1-1; D is unresolved. V shed 7 bases and J shed 4 bases, with 7 bases lying between them. The CDR3 is 11 amino acids. Germline CDR1 and CDR2: SGHTA and FQGNSA. For the CDR3, the DNA is TGTGCCAGCACCGGACGCACTGAAGCTTTCTTT. Its protein product is CASTGRTEAFF.

This clonotype has ten or more counts. CDR3 protein: CASTPREDAETQYF. The CDR3 DNA is TGTGCCAGCACCCCCAGAGAGGATGCGGAGACCCAGTACTTC. The J gene is TRBJ2-5, the V gene TRBV5-6; D not certain. The V end was cut by 6 bases, the J end by 5 bases, with 17 bases between. The germline CDR1 and CDR2 sequences are SGHDT and YYEEEE. The CDR3 covers 14 residues.

This clonotype came up a few times. This rearrangement joins TRBV20-1 to TRBJ1-1; D possibly corresponds to TRBD1 (6 bases). The V gene's germline CDR1 is DFQATT and CDR2 SNEGSKA (reference sequence). The CDR3 consists of 14 residues. Trimming pared 1 base from V and 1 base from J, leaving 10 bases between. The CDR3 nucleotides read TGCAGTGCTAGAGGCGTAGGGGGGAACACTGAAGCTTTCTTT. This codes for CSARGVGGNTEAFF.

The table lists this clonotype with many counts. The rearrangement links TRBV20-1 to TRBJ2-7; 8 bases fit TRBD1. The CDR3 runs to 14 residues. The germline gives CDR1 DFQATT, CDR2 SNEGSKA (reference sequence). The V and J ends lost 5 bases and 2 bases, in that order; junction bases with no gene match: 8. The CDR3 DNA sequence: TGCAGTGCTGAGCATACCAGGGGGCCCTACGAGCAGTACTTC. This translates into CSAEHTRGPYEQYF.

A note on this clonotype: A much larger clonotype is one base distant, so this may be a read error. The chain couples TRBV4-3 to TRBJ2-5, with 8 bases that match TRBD2. Germline-derived CDR1 and CDR2 are LGHNA and YSLEER. This CDR3 spans 13 amino acids. J was trimmed by 11 bases and V by 4 bases; bases with no gene match: 9. The CDR3 nucleotides read TGCGCCAGCAGCCGGGGACTAGGGGATGAGCAGTACTTC. Translating it yields CASSRGLGDEQYF.

This clonotype was seen a few times. The chain couples TRBV14 to TRBJ2-4; the D gene could be TRBD1 or TRBD2 (5 bases each). The V and J ends lost 4 bases and 0 bases respectively, with 13 bases between them. CDR1 and CDR2 (germline): SGHDN, FVKESK. This CDR3 has 16 residues. CDR3 amino acids: CASSPGTKLAKNIQYF. The CDR3 DNA follows: TGTGCCAGCAGCCCCGGGACGAAATTAGCCAAAAACATTCAGTACTTC.

As regards this clonotype: Just one base apart from a much larger clone, this may be a read error. The chain carries TRBV7-2 and TRBJ2-5; 7 nucleotides match TRBD1. The CDR3 consists of 13 residues. Germline CDR1 reads SGHTA; CDR2 reads FQGNSA. The CDR3 spells CAGSKDRVETQYF. CDR3 coding DNA: TGTGCCGGCAGCAAAGACAGGGTGGAGACCCAGTACTTC. The full variable domain, with the rest looked up from reference TRBV7-2 and TRBJ2-5, is GAGVSQSPSNKVTEKGKDVELRCDPISGHTALYWYRQSLGQGLEFLIYFQGNSAPDKSGLPSDRFSAERTGGSVSTLTIQRTQQEDSAVYLCAGSKDRVETQYFGPGTRLLVL.

This clonotype appeared many times. The chain carries TRBV6-1 and TRBJ2-1; 13 bases agree with TRBD2. J was trimmed by 3 bases and V by 6 bases; bases with no gene match: 8. CDR3 size: 17 residues. Germline assignment: CDR1 MNHNS and CDR2 SASEGT. The CDR3: CASSQGLAGPRYNEQFF. The CDR3, as DNA: TGTGCCAGCAGCCAGGGACTAGCGGGGCCTCGCTACAATGAGCAGTTCTTC.

This clonotype was counted only a few times. The CDR3 here is CASSLDYRGTEQFF. In DNA form, the CDR3 reads TGTGCCAGCAGCTTAGATTACAGGGGTACTGAGCAGTTCTTC. The rearrangement links TRBV11-2 to TRBJ2-1; TRBD1 matches 7 bases. Looked up from germline, CDR1 is SGHAT and CDR2 is FQNNGV. The CDR3 is 14 amino acids. The ends lost 0 bases at V and 9 bases at J; junction bases unmatched: 5.

This chain connects TRBV6-2 or TRBV6-3 to TRBJ2-3; D is uncertain. In germline, CDR1 is MNHEY, CDR2 SVGEGT. The V end lost 8 bases, the J end lost 2 bases, and 14 bases lay between the germline ends. There are 14 residues in the CDR3. Here the CDR3 reads CASVSRGYTDTQYF. CDR3 sequence (DNA): TGTGCCAGCGTTTCGCGAGGATACACAGATACGCAGTATTTT.

CDR3 sequence (DNA): TGTGCCAGCAGTTTAGGGACTAGCCAAAATGAGCAGTTCTTC. Translation gives CASSLGTSQNEQFF. V usage is TRBV12-3 or TRBV12-4 and J usage is TRBJ2-1; TRBD2 matches at 8 bases. V trimming: 1 base; J trimming: 7 bases; junction bases outside the gene matches: 3. This CDR3 is 14 amino acids long.